A single sample gave rise to the 20 T cell receptor beta chains below, sequenced in a study of response to subunit inactivated influenza vaccine. Each CDR3 protein gets one entry after TCRdb re-called the RT-PCR reads with MiXCR. The sample yields 150,000 or so distinct CDR3 sequences, about 11% seen once. The sequenced sample was non-naive T cells sorted from PBMCs, obtained around seven weeks after vaccination. Receptors originate from a man aged 45-65 years who received an inactivated influenza vaccine.

This clonotype was recorded a few times. This chain joins TRBV7-2 and TRBJ2-1; 9 bases align to TRBD1. The CDR3 totals 15 residues. The junction had 6 bases not matched to a gene; V was cut back by 6 bases and J by 3 bases. Germline V gene sequence: CDR1 SGHTA, CDR2 FQGNSA. DNA of the CDR3: TGTGCCAGCAGGCTAGGGACAGGGCACTACAATGAGCAGTTCTTC. This translates into CASRLGTGHYNEQFF. The complete variable domain, with remaining parts taken from reference TRBV7-2 and TRBJ2-1, reads GAGVSQSPSNKVTEKGKDVELRCDPISGHTALYWYRQSLGQGLEFLIYFQGNSAPDKSGLPSDRFSAERTGGSVSTLTIQRTQQEDSAVYLCASRLGTGHYNEQFFGPGTRLTVL.

This clonotype was picked up a small number of times. The V gene is TRBV3-1, the J gene TRBJ2-6; weak D call: TRBD2 (5 bases). Trimming removed 1 base from V and 4 bases from J, with 17 bases in between. The V gene's germline CDR1 is LGHDT and CDR2 YNNKEL (reference sequence). There are 18 residues in the CDR3. CDR3 sequence (DNA): TGTGCCAGCAGCCAAGGTTACACTAGAACTTACGGGGCCAACGTCCTGACTTTC. This sequence encodes CASSQGYTRTYGANVLTF.

This clonotype has more than one count but fewer than ten. The rearrangement joins TRBV11-2 to TRBJ2-5; a weak D match, TRBD2 (6 bases). The germline V gene has CDR1 SGHAT and CDR2 FQNNGV. V shed 2 bases and J shed 4 bases, with 8 bases lying between them. CDR3 length equals 13 residues. The CDR3 reads CASSLFSGETQYF. In DNA form, the CDR3 reads TGTGCCAGCAGCTTATTTAGCGGAGAGACCCAGTACTTC.

Notes on this clonotype: The CDR3 does not end in the conserved phenylalanine or tryptophan, so this is likely a read error. CDR3 nucleotides: TGTGCCAGCAGCTTTAGTACCGGTGGTGAGGAAAAACTGTTTCTT. Translated: CASSFSTGGEEKLFL. The chain has TRBV11-2 and TRBJ1-4; D gene unclear. Deletions cut 3 bases from V and 8 bases from J, with 16 bases between. Germline V CDR1 and CDR2: SGHAT, FQNNGV. The CDR3 has 15 amino acids.

This clonotype was counted ten times or more. V usage is TRBV20-1 and J usage is TRBJ1-3; TRBD1 might be the D (6 bases). Trimming stripped 3 bases from V and 2 bases from J, with 14 bases between. Germline assignment: CDR1 DFQATT and CDR2 SNEGSKA (reference sequence). This CDR3 region has 15 residues. CDR3 nucleotide sequence: TGCAGTGCTAGCCCCGGACGGGGGCCTGGAAACACCATATATTTT. This sequence encodes CSASPGRGPGNTIYF.

V gene TRBV3-1 combines with J gene TRBJ1-1; D possibly corresponds to TRBD1 (6 bases). This CDR3 comprises 13 residues. The germline CDR1 and CDR2 sequences are LGHDT and YNNKEL (reference sequence). V lost 3 bases, J lost 7 bases, and 12 bases lay in between. CDR3 bases: TGTGCCAGCAGCCACACCCCAGGGGTTGAAGCTTTCTTT. This translates into CASSHTPGVEAFF.

The chain employs TRBV6-4 and TRBJ2-3, with 8 bases matching TRBD2. Looked up from germline, CDR1 is MRHNA and CDR2 is SNTAGT. The CDR3 sequence is 13 residues long. In DNA, the CDR3 is TGTGGGAGACTAGCGTATAGCACAGATACGCAGTATTTT. This gives the protein CGRLAYSTDTQYF.

This clonotype has a handful of counts. The rearrangement links TRBV5-4 to TRBJ2-5, with 7 bases fitting TRBD2. Trimming took 0 bases from V and 1 from J; bases not matched to a gene: 9. This CDR3 region has 17 residues. Germline lookup yields CDR1 SGHNT and CDR2 YYREEE (reference sequence). CDR3 in DNA: TGTGCCAGCAGCTTGGTGTGGGCGGGAGACGGCCAAGAGACCCAGTACTTC. The encoded protein is CASSLVWAGDGQETQYF.

The chain has TRBV4-3 and TRBJ2-1; 14 bases are a match to TRBD2. J gave up 9 bases and V 1 base, and 8 bases lay outside the gene matches. CDR3 size: 17 residues. CDR1 is LGHNA, CDR2 YSLEER, per germline. This chain's CDR3 is CASSQVPTSGRAVEQFF. Here the CDR3 DNA reads TGCGCCAGCAGCCAAGTACCGACTAGCGGGAGGGCCGTTGAGCAGTTCTTC.

This clonotype was seen only a few times. The gene calls are TRBV20-1 and TRBJ2-5, with unresolved D. CDR3 length: 13 amino acids. V was trimmed by 0 bases and J by 3 bases, leaving 8 bases between them. Germline-derived CDR1 and CDR2 are DFQATT and SNEGSKA (reference sequence). The CDR3 sequence: CSARDRFKETQYF. In nucleotides, the CDR3 is TGCAGTGCTAGAGATCGCTTTAAAGAGACCCAGTACTTC.

The table lists this clonotype with many counts. This chain joins TRBV7-3 and TRBJ2-1; 7 bases are a match to TRBD2. The junction had 8 bases not matched to a gene; V was cut back by 1 base and J by 14 bases. Germline-derived CDR1 and CDR2 are SGHTA and FQGTGA. The CDR3 length is 13 residues. In DNA form, the CDR3 reads TGTGCCAGCAGCTTAAATCTGGGAGGGATCAAGTTCTTC. Amino acid sequence: CASSLNLGGIKFF.

Ten or more counts support this clonotype. This CDR3 reads CASGPIGRETQYF. The DNA of the CDR3 is TGTGCCAGCGGGCCTATTGGAAGGGAGACCCAGTACTTC. This chain links TRBV28 with TRBJ2-5; D remains ambiguous. V lost 8 bases and J lost 5, with 15 bases in between. The CDR3 loop spans 13 amino acids. The germline V gene has CDR1 MDHEN and CDR2 SYDVKM.

This clonotype was counted many times. The V call is TRBV6-1, the J call TRBJ1-4, with D possibly TRBD1 on 6 matching bases. There are 16 residues in the CDR3. Per the germline V gene, CDR1 is MNHNS and CDR2 is SASEGT. The V gene lost 5 bases and the J gene lost 7 bases, with 20 bases spanning the gap. The chain's CDR3 is CASSKLPGHGSEKLFF. CDR3 nucleotides: TGTGCCAGCAGTAAACTACCGGGACACGGAAGTGAAAAACTGTTTTTT.

The V and J genes are TRBV5-8 and TRBJ1-2; tentative D call: TRBD1 (5 bases). CDR3 length: 15 residues. V was trimmed by 6 bases and J by 2 bases, leaving 17 bases between them. Germline V gene data show CDR1 as SGHTS and CDR2 as YDEGEE. The CDR3 sequence is CASNPFRGSNYGYTF. The CDR3 nucleotides are TGTGCCAGCAACCCATTCCGGGGGTCAAACTATGGCTACACCTTC.

This chain uses TRBV5-1 with TRBJ2-7, with D tentatively TRBD1 (6 bases). The CDR3 extends over 16 amino acids. Trimming cost V 3 bases and J 3 bases, with 19 bases left between them. Germline V gives CDR1 SGHRS, CDR2 YFSETQ. DNA of the CDR3: TGCGCCAGCAGCTGGGGGTGGGGGCCCCATGGCTACGAGCAGTACTTC. Amino acids: CASSWGWGPHGYEQYF.

This clonotype was observed many times. This sequence joins TRBV12-3 or TRBV12-4 and TRBJ2-3; a possible D gene is TRBD2 (7 bases). The CDR3 is made up of 15 amino acids. Trimming stripped 5 bases from V and 0 bases from J, with 12 bases between. The DNA for the CDR3 is TGTGCCAGCAGTGACGGGGGGCGTAGCACAGATACGCAGTATTTT. It is translated as CASSDGGRSTDTQYF.

At least ten counts were recorded for this clonotype. J is TRBJ2-3 and V is TRBV7-2, with 7 positions matching TRBD2. The CDR3 has 15 residues. The germline V gene encodes CDR1 SGHTA and CDR2 FQGNSA. With V trimmed by 1 base and J by 3 bases, 4 bases remained unmatched. The CDR3 loop is CASSLEGGGTDTQYF. DNA for the CDR3: TGTGCCAGCAGCTTAGAAGGCGGGGGAACAGATACGCAGTATTTT.

This clonotype showed up just a few times. The chain employs TRBV6-4 and TRBJ2-2; 9 nucleotides align to TRBD2. The CDR3 contains 16 residues. The germline gives CDR1 MRHNA, CDR2 SNTAGT. The V segment lost 0 bases and the J segment 3 bases; nucleotides outside the gene matches: 2. CDR3 nucleotides: TGTGCCAGCAGTGACTCGACTAGCGGAGACACCGGGGAGCTGTTTTTT. This gives the protein CASSDSTSGDTGELFF.

This chain joins TRBV3-1 and TRBJ1-5, with D possibly matching TRBD1 (5 bases). Trimming shortened V by 1 base and J by 0 bases, and 13 bases separated the two germline ends. This CDR3 is 17 amino acids long. Per germline, CDR1 LGHDT and CDR2 YNNKEL (reference sequence). CDR3 in amino acids: CASSQVQTAYSNQPQHF. The CDR3 nucleotides read TGTGCCAGCAGCCAAGTCCAGACAGCTTATAGCAATCAGCCCCAGCATTTT.

CDR3 in DNA: TGTGCCAGCAGTTACTCGAGAAAAAAGCGGGGGGTTTACAATGAGCAGTTCTTC. This gives the protein CASSYSRKKRGVYNEQFF. The V call is TRBV6-2 or TRBV6-3, the J call TRBJ2-1; 9 nucleotides line up with TRBD2. The CDR3 spans 18 residues. CDR1 is MNHEY and CDR2 is SVGEGT in the germline V gene. The ends lost 0 bases at V and 4 bases at J; junction bases unmatched: 10.